Given below is one T cell receptor (beta chain) in context. Its target is not known. This sample was included in a study of T cells in localized non-small cell lung cancer. Study conclusions and caveats: Longer overall survival was seen with higher T cell density measured in blood. Appearances in adjacent lung were noted for a median 57 of the top 100 tumor clones. Heterogeneity remains possible, as sequencing covered one tumor region only.

The CDR3 extends over 15 amino acids. The germline CDR1 and CDR2 sequences are WNHNN and SYGVQD (reference sequence). V lost 5 bases, J lost 4 bases, and 6 bases stayed unmatched. Sequenced by immunoSEQ multiplex PCR; TCRdb stores in-frame clones only, minus some. Altogether 30,000 to 40,000 clones are present, roughly 75% being singletons, with the ten largest covering approximately 35%. This TCR was recovered from a male donor aged 60 or over with stage II squamous cell lung carcinoma. The source material was peripheral blood, sampled before any cancer treatment. V is TRBV10-1 and J is TRBJ2-1; 9 positions match TRBD2. The CDR3 here is CASSFSLAGYNEQFF. DNA for the CDR3: TGCGCCAGCAGTTTTTCTCTAGCGGGATACAATGAGCAGTTCTTC.